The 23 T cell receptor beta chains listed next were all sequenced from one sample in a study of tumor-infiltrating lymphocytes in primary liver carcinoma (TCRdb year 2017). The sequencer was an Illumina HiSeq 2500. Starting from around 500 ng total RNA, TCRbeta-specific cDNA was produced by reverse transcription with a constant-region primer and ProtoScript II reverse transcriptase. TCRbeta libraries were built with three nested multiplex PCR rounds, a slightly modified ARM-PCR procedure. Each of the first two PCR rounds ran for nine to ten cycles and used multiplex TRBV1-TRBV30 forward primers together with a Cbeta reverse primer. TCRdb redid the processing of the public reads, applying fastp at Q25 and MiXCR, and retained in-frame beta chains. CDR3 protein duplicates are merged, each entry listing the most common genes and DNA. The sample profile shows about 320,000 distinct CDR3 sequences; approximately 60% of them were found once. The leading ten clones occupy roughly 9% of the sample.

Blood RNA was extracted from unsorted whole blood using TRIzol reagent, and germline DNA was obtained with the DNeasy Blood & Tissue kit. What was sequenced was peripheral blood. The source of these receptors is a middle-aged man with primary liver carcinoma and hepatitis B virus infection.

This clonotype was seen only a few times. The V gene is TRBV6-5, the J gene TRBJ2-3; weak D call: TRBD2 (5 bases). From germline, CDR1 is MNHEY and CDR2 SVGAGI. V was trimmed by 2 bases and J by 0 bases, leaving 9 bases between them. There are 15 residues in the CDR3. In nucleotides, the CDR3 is TGTGCCAGCAGTTACCAGCGGCCTAGCACAGATACGCAGTATTTT. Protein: CASSYQRPSTDTQYF.

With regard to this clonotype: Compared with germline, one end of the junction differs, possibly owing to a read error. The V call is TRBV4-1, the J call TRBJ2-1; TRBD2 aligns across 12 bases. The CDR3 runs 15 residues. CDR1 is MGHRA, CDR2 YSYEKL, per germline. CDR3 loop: CASSHRLAGEDEEFF. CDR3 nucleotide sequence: TGCGCCAGCAGCCACCGACTAGCGGGAGAAGATGAGGAGTTCTTC.

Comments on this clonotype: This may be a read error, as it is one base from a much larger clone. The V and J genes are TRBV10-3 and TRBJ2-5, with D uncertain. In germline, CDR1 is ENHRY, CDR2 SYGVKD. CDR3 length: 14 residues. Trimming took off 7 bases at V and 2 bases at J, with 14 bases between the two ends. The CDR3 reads CAITLLTRQETQYF. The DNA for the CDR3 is TGTGCCATCACGTTGCTGACCCGTCAAGAGACCCAGTACTTC.

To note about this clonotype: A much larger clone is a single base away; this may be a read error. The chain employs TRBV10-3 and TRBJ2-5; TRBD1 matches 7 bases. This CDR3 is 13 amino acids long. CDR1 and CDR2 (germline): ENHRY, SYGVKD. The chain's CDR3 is CVISGGQTETQYF. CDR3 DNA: TGTGTCATCAGTGGGGGACAGACGGAGACCCAGTACTTC.

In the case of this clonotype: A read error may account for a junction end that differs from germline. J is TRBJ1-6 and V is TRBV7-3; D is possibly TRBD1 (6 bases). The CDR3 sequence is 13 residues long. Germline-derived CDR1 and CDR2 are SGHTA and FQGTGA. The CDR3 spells CANSPNRDSPLHF. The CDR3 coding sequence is TGTGCCAACAGCCCAAACAGGGATTCACCCCTCCACTTT.

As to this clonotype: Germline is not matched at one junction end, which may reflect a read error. The CDR3 loop reads CASSIEGNTKAFF. CDR3 nucleotides: TGTGCCAGCAGCATAGAGGGGAACACTAAAGCTTTCTTT. The J gene is TRBJ1-1, the V gene TRBV11-3; D is perhaps TRBD1 (5 bases). Germline values: CDR1 SGHNT, CDR2 YENEEA. The CDR3 extends over 13 amino acids.

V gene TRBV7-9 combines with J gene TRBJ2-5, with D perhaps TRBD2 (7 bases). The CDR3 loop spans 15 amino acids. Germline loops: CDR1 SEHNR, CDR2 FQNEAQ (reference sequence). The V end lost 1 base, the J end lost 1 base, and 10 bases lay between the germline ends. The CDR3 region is CASSLGGGSQETQYF. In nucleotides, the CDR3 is TGTGCCAGCAGCTTAGGGGGGGGCTCCCAAGAGACCCAGTACTTC. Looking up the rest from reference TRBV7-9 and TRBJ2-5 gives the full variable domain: DTGVSQNPRHKITKRGQNVTFRCDPISEHNRLYWYRQTLGQGPEFLTYFQNEAQLEKSRLLSDRFSAERPKGSFSTLEIQRTEQGDSAMYLCASSLGGGSQETQYFGPGTRLLVL.

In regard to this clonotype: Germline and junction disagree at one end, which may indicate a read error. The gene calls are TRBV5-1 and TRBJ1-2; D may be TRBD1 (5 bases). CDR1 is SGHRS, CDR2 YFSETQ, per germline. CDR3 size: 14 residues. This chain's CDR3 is CTSSLFGTDYGYTF. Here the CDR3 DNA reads TGCACCAGCAGCTTGTTCGGGACGGATTATGGCTACACTTTC.

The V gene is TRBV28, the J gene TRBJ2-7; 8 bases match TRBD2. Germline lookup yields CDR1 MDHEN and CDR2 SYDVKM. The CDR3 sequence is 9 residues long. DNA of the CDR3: TGTGCTAGCGGGACAGAGCAGTACTTC. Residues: CASGTEQYF. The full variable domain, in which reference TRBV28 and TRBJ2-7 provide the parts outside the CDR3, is DVKVTQSSRYLVKRTGEKVFLECVQDMDHENMFWYRQDPGLGLRLIYFSYDVKMKEKGDIPEGYSVSREKKERFSLILESASTNQTSMYLCASGTEQYFGPGTRLTVT.

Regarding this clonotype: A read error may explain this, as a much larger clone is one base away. The CDR3 loop reads CASSQDELGETQYF. The CDR3 bases are TGCGCCAGCAGCCAAGATGAGCTGGGAGAGACCCAGTACTTC. The V gene is TRBV4-1, the J gene TRBJ2-5; D remains unclear. The V gene's germline CDR1 is MGHRA and CDR2 YSYEKL. The CDR3 spans 14 residues. V was clipped by 0 bases and J by 4 bases, with 9 bases between them.

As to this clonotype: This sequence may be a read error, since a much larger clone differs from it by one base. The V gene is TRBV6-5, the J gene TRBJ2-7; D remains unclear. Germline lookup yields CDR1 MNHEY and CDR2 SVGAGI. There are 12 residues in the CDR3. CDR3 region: CASVADSYEQCF. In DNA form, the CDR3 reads TGTGCCAGTGTAGCAGATTCCTACGAGCAGTGCTTC.

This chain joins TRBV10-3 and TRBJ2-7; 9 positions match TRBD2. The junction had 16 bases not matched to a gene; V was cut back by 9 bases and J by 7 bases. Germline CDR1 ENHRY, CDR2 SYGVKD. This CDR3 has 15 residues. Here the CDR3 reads CAMAGQVAGVVEQYF. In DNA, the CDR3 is TGTGCCATGGCAGGCCAGGTAGCGGGAGTTGTTGAGCAGTACTTC.

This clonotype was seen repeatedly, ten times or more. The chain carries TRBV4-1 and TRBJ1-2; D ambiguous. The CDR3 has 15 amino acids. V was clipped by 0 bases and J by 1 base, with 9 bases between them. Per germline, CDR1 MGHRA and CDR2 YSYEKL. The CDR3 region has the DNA TGCGCCAGCAGCCAAGACCCTTACGTTAACTATGGCTACACCTTC. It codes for CASSQDPYVNYGYTF.

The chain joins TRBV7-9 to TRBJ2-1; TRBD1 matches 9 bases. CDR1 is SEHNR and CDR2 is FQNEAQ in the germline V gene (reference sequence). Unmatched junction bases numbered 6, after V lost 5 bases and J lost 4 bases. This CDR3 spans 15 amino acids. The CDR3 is CASSIGTGKYNEQFF. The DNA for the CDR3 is TGTGCCAGCAGCATCGGGACAGGGAAGTACAATGAGCAGTTCTTC. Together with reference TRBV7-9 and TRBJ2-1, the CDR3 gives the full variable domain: DTGVSQNPRHKITKRGQNVTFRCDPISEHNRLYWYRQTLGQGPEFLTYFQNEAQLEKSRLLSDRFSAERPKGSFSTLEIQRTEQGDSAMYLCASSIGTGKYNEQFFGPGTRLTVL.

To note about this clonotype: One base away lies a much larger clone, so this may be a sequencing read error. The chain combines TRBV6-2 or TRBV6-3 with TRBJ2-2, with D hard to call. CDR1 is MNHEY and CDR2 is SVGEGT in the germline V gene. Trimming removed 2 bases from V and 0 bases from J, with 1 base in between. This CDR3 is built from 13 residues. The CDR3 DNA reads TGTGCCAGCAGTTACCCGAACACCGGGGAGCTGTTTTTT. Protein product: CASSYPNTGELFF.

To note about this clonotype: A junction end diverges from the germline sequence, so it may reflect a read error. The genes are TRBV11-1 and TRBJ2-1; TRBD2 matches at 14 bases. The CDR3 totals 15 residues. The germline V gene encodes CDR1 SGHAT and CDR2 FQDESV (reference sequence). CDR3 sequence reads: CASRGGLAGGNDQVF. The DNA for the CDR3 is TGTGCCAGCAGAGGCGGACTAGCGGGGGGCAATGATCAGGTCTTC.

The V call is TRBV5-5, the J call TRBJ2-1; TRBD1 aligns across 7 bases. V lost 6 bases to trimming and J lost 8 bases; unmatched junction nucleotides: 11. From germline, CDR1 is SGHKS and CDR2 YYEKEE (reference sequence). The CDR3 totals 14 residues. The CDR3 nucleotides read TGTGCCAGCAACACTGACAGGGTTCTGGATGAGCAGTTCTTC. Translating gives CASNTDRVLDEQFF.

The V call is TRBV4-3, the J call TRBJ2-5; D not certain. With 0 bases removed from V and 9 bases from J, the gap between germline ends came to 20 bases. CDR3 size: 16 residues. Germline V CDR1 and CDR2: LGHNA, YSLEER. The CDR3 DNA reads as TGCGCCAGCAGCCAAGAGGGGAACCTCCCCGACACGGCCCAGTACTTC. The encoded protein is CASSQEGNLPDTAQYF.

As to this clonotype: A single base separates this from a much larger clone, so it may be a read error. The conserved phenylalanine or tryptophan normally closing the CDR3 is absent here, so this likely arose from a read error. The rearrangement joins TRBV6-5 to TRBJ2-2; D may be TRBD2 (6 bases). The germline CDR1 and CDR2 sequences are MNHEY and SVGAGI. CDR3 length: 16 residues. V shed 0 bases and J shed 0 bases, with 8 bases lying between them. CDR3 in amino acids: CASSYSPGANTGELFL. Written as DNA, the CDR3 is TGTGCCAGCAGTTACTCGCCGGGAGCGAACACCGGGGAGCTGTTTCTT.

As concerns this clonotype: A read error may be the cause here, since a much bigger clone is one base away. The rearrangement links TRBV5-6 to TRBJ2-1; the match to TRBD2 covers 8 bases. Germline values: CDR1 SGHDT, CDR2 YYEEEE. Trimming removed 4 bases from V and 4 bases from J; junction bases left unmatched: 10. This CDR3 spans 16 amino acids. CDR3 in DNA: TGTGCCAGCAGCCTGCAAGTGATAGCGGGATACAATGAGCAGTTCTTC. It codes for CASSLQVIAGYNEQFF.

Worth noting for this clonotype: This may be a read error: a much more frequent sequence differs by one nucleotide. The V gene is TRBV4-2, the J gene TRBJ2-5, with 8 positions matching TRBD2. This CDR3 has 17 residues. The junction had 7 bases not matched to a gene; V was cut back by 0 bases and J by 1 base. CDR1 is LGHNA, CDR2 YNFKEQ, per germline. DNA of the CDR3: TGTGCCAGCAGCCAAGAGGGACTAGTGGAACTCCAAGAGACCCAGTACTTC. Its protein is CASSQEGLVELQETQYF.

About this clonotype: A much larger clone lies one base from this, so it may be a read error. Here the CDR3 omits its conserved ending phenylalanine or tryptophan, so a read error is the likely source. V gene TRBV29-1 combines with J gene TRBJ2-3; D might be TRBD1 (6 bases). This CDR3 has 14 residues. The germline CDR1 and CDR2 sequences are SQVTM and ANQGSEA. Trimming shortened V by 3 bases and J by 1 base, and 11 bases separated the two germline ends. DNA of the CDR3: TGCAGCGTTGACTCTGGACAGCGCACAGATACGCAGTATTTG. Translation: CSVDSGQRTDTQYL.

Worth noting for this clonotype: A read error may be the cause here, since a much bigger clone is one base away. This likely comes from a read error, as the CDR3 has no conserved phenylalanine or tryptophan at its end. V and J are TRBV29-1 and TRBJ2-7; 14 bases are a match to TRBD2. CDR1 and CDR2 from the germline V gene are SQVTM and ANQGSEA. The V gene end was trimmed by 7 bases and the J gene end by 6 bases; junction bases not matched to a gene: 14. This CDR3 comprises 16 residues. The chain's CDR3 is CSGTVPGTSGSSEQYL. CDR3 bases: TGCAGCGGGACGGTTCCGGGGACTAGCGGGAGTTCCGAGCAGTACCTC.